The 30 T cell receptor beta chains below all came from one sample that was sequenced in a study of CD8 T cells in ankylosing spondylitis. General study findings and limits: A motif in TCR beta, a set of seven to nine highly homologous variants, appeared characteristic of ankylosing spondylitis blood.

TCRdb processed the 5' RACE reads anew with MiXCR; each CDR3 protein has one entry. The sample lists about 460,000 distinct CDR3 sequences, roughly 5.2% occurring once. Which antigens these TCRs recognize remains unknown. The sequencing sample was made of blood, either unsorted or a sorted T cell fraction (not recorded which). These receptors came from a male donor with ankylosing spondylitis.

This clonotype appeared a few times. The CDR3: CASSLGLVTYNEQFF. CDR3 nucleotide sequence: TGTGCCAGCAGCTTGGGACTAGTGACCTACAATGAGCAGTTCTTC. This rearrangement joins TRBV7-2 to TRBJ2-1, with 8 bases that match TRBD2. Per the germline V gene, CDR1 is SGHTA and CDR2 is FQGNSA. After removal of 3 bases from V and 2 bases from J, the junction contained 3 bases not matched to a gene. This CDR3 is built from 15 residues.

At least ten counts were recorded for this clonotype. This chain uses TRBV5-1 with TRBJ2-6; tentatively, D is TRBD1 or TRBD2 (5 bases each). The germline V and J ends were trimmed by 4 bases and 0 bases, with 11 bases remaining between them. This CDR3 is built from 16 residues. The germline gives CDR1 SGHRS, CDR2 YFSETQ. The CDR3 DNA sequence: TGCGCCAGCAGCGGGGACGGTTCCTCTGGGGCCAACGTCCTGACTTTC. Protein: CASSGDGSSGANVLTF.

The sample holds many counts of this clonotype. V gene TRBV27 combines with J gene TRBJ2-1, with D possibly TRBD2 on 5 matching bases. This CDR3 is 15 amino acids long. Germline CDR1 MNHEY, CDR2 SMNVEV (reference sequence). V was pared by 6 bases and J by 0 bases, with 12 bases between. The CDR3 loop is CASSLSAPSYNEQFF. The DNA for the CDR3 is TGTGCCAGCAGCCTTAGCGCCCCCTCCTACAATGAGCAGTTCTTC.

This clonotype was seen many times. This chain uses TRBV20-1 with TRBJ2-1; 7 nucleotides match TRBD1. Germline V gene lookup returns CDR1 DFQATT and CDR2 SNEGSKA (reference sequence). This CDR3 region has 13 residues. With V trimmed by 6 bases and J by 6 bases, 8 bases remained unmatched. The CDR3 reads CSAATGPRNEQFF. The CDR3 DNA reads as TGCAGTGCCGCGACAGGGCCCCGCAATGAGCAGTTCTTC.

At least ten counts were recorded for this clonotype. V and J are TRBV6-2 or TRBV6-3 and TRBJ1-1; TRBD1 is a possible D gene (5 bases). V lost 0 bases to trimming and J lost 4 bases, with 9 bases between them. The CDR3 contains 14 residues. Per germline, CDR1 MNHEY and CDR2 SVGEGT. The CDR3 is CASSYSDGATEAFF. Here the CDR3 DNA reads TGTGCCAGCAGTTACTCGGACGGGGCCACTGAAGCTTTCTTT.

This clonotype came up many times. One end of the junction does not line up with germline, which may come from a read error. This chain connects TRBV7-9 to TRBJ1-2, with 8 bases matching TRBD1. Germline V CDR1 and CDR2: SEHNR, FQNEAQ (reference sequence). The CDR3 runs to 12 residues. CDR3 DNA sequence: TGTGCCAGCAGCTCAATTCCAGGGGGCAGTTGGTTC. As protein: CASSSIPGGSWF.

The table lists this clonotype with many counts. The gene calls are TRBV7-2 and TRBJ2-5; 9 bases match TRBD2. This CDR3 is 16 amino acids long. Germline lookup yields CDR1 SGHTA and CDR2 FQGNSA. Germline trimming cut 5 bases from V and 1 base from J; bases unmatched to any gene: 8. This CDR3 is CASSPWRGGLQETQYF. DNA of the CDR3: TGTGCCAGCAGCCCATGGCGGGGGGGCCTCCAAGAGACCCAGTACTTC.

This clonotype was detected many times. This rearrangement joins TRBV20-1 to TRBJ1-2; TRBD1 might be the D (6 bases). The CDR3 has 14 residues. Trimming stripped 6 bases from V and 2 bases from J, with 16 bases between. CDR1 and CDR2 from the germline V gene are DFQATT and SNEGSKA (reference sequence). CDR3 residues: CSAPPPGTNYGYTF. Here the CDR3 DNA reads TGCAGTGCACCTCCGCCAGGGACAAACTATGGCTACACCTTC.

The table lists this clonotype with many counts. CDR3 amino acids: CASSLGTGIYGYTF. For the CDR3, the DNA is TGTGCCAGCAGCTTAGGGACAGGGATCTATGGCTACACCTTC. The J gene is TRBJ1-2, the V gene TRBV7-2; TRBD1 agrees at 8 bases. CDR1 and CDR2 from the germline V gene are SGHTA and FQGNSA. The CDR3 length is 14 residues. With V trimmed by 1 base and J by 4 bases, 2 bases remained unmatched.

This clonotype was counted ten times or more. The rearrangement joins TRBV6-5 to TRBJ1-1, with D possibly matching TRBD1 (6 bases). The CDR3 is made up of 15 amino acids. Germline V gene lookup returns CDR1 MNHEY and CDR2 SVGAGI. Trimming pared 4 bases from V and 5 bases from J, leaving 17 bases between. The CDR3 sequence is CASSSDRWGETEAFF. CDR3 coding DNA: TGTGCCAGCAGTTCCGACAGGTGGGGGGAAACTGAAGCTTTCTTT.

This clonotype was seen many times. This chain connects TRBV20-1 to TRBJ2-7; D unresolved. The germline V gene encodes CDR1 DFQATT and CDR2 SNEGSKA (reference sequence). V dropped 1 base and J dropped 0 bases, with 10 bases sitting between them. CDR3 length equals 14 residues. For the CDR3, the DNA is TGCAGTGCTAGAGCGGGTCCGGGCTCCTACGAGCAGTACTTC. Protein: CSARAGPGSYEQYF.

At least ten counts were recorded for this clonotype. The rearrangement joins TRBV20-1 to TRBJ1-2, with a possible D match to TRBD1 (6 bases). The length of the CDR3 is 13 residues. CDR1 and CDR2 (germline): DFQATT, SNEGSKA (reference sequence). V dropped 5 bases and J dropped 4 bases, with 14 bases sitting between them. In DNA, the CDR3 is TGCAGTGCTCCCAGGGGCCGAGGCTATGGCTACACCTTC. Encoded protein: CSAPRGRGYGYTF.

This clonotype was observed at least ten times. CDR3: CASSLRLNYGYTF. The DNA for the CDR3 is TGTGCCAGCAGTTTAAGGCTTAACTATGGCTACACCTTC. The chain carries TRBV12-3 or TRBV12-4 and TRBJ1-2; no reliable D call. The CDR3 contains 13 residues. Trimming left V 2 bases short and J 1 base short, with 5 bases between.

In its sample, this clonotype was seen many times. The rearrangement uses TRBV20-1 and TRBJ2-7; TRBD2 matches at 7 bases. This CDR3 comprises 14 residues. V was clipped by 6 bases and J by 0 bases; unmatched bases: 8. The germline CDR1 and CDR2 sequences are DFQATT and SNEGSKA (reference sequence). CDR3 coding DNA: TGCAGTGCGCCCCGGGGCGGGAGCTCCTACGAGCAGTACTTC. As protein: CSAPRGGSSYEQYF.

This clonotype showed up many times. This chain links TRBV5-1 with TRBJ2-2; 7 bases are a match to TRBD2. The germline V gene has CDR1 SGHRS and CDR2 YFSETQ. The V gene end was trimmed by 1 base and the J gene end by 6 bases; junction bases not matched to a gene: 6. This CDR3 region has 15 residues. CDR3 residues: CASSLLAGEAGELFF. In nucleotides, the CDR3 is TGCGCCAGCAGCTTGTTGGCGGGGGAGGCCGGGGAGCTGTTTTTT.

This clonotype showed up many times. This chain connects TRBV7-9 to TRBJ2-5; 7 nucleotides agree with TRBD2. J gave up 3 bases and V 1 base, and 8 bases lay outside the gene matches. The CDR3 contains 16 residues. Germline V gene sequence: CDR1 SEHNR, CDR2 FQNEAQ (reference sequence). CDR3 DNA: TGTGCCAGCAGCTTAGGAATTAAGGGAGGGAAAGAGACCCAGTACTTC. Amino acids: CASSLGIKGGKETQYF. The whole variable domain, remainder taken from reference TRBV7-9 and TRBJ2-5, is DTGVSQNPRHKITKRGQNVTFRCDPISEHNRLYWYRQTLGQGPEFLTYFQNEAQLEKSRLLSDRFSAERPKGSFSTLEIQRTEQGDSAMYLCASSLGIKGGKETQYFGPGTRLLVL.

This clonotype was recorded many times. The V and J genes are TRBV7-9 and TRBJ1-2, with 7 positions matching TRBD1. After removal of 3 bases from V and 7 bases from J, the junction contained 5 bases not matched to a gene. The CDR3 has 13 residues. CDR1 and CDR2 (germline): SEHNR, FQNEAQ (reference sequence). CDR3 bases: TGTGCCAGCAGCTTGAACAGGGGAGGTGGCTACACCTTC. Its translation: CASSLNRGGGYTF.

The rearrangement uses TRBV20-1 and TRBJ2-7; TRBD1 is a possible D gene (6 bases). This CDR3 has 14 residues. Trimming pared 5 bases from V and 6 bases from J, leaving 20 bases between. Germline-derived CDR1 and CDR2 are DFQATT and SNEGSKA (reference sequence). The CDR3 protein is CSAQPMDRGGEQYF. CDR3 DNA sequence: TGCAGTGCTCAACCCATGGACAGAGGGGGCGAGCAGTACTTC.

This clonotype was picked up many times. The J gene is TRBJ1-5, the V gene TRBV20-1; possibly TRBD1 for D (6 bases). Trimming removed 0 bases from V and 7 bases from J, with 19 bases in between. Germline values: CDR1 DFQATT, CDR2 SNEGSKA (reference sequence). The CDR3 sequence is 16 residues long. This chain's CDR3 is CSARDGNRVGGQPQHF. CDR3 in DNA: TGCAGTGCTAGAGATGGGAACAGGGTCGGGGGCCAGCCCCAGCATTTT.

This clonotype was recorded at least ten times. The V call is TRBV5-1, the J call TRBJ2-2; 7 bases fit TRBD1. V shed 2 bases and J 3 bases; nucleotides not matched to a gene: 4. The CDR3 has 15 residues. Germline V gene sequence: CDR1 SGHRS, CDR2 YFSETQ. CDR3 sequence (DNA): TGCGCCAGCAGCTTTGGCGACAGGGACACCGGGGAGCTGTTTTTT. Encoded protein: CASSFGDRDTGELFF. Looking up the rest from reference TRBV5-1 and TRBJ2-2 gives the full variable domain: KAGVTQTPRYLIKTRGQQVTLSCSPISGHRSVSWYQQTPGQGLQFLFEYFSETQRNKGNFPGRFSGRQFSNSRSEMNVSTLELGDSALYLCASSFGDRDTGELFFGEGSRLTVL.

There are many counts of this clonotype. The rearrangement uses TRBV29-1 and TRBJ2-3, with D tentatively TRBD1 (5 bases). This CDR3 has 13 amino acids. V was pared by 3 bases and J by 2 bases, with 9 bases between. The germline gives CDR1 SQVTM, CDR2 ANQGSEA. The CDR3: CSVEGRYTDTQYF. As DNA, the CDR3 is TGCAGCGTTGAGGGGCGGTACACAGATACGCAGTATTTT.

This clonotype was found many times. The DNA of the CDR3 is TGTGCCAGCAGCTCCCTGACAGGAGTGACGGGCACTGAAGCTTTCTTT. Protein: CASSSLTGVTGTEAFF. The gene calls are TRBV7-9 and TRBJ1-1, with a tentative D call TRBD1 (6 bases). CDR1 is SEHNR, CDR2 FQNEAQ, per germline (reference sequence). Trimming took off 4 bases at V and 4 bases at J, with 19 bases between the two ends. The CDR3 runs 16 residues.

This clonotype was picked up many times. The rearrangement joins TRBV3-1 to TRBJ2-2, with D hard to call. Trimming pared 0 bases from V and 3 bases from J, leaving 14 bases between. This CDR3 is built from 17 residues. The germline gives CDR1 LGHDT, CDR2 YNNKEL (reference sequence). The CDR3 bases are TGTGCCAGCAGCCAAGATATACCGAATGCCTACACCGGGGAGCTGTTTTTT. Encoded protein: CASSQDIPNAYTGELFF.

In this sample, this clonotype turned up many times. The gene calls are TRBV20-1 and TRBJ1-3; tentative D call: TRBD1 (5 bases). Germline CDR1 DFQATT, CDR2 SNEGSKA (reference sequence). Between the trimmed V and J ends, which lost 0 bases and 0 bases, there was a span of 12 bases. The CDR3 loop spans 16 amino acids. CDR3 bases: TGCAGTGCTAGAGAGGAGGGACCGGCCTCTGGAAACACCATATATTTT. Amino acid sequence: CSAREEGPASGNTIYF.

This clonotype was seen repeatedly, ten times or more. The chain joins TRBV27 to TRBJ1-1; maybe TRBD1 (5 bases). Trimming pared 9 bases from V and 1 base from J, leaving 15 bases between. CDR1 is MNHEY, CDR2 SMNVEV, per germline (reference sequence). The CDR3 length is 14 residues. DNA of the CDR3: TGTGCCAGTCTCCCATATGGGACGAACACTGAAGCTTTCTTT. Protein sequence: CASLPYGTNTEAFF.

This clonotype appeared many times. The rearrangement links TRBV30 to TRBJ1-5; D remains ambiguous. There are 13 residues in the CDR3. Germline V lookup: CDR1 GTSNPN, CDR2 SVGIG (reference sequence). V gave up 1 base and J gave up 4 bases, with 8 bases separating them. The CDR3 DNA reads TGTGCCTGGAGTGAAGAGAGTAATCAGCCCCAGCATTTT. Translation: CAWSEESNQPQHF.

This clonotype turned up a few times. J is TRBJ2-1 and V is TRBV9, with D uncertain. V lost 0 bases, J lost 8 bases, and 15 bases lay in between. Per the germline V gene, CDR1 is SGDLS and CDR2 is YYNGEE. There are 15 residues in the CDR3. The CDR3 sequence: CASSVGALVYHEQFF. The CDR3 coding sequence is TGTGCCAGCAGCGTAGGAGCTCTAGTTTACCATGAGCAGTTCTTC.

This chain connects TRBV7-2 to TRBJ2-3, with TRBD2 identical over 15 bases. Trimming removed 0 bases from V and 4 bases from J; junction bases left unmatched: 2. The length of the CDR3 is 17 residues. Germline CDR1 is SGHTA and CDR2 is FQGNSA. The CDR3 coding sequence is TGTGCCAGCAGCTTAGCCCGGACTAGCGGGGGGGCAGATACGCAGTATTTT. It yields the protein CASSLARTSGGADTQYF.

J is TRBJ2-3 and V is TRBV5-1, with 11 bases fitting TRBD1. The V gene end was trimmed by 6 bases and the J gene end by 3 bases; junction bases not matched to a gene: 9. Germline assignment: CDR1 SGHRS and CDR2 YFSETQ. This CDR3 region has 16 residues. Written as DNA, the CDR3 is TGCGCCAGCAACGAACCGGGACAGGGGGTTACAGATACGCAGTATTTT. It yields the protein CASNEPGQGVTDTQYF.

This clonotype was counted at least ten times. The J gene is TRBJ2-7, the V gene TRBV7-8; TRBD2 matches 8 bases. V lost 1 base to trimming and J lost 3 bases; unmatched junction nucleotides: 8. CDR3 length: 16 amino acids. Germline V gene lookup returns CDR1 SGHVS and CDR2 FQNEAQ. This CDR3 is CASSLGGAGGLYEQYF. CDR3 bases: TGTGCCAGCAGCTTAGGGGGGGCGGGAGGCCTCTACGAGCAGTACTTC.